The entry below describes one T cell receptor (beta chain). The sample holds a few counts of this clonotype. There is no known antigen for this receptor. No much larger clone is present one base from it, and per-base qualities are unavailable. These data are taken from a study of blood T cells in healthy people across ages (dated by TCRdb to 2014 to 2015). About the investigation overall: Template switching captured roughly one uniquely barcoded TCR beta cDNA molecule per two T cells in model experiments. The study measured age-related changes in TCR beta repertoire diversity using deep sequencing normalized with unique cDNA molecular identifiers. Four age groups were formed from the donors: young (average approximately 17 years), middle-aged (approximately 40), aged (approximately 60) and long-lived (less than 85). Donors of different ages were randomly distributed across sequencing lanes to avoid experimental bias. Two additional independent replicas of 1 million unique cDNA reads from the same blood draw were analyzed for two donors (one aged 18 to 30 and one aged 80 or older). Overall study outcomes, separate from this receptor: The CMV infection status of donors was not known, potentially confounding age-related changes in expanded clonotypes. Compared with the aged group, the long-lived group had more naive CD4+ T cells, fewer expanded clones and increased TCR diversity, a pattern suggesting age selection. As age increased, observed TCR beta diversity per million T cells dropped in a roughly linear way, and a significant reduction was already evident by age 40. Total diversity estimates from one million sequenced T cells were considered lower bounds and underestimates. The percentage of naive T cells measured by flow cytometry correlated strongly with observed TCR beta diversity. Since profiling was done on bulk unsorted PBMCs, naive and antigen-experienced compartments could not be conclusively compared.

Including the terminal cysteine and phenylalanine, the CDR3 comprises 17 residues. Kept here is only the CDR3 DNA, which spans 51 bases and is read in frame from base 1. For CDR1 and CDR2, the germline V gene lists LGHNA and YNFKEQ. Compared with germline, V lacks 0 bases and J lacks 1 base; bases without a gene match: 5. The donors were a few dozen Caucasian individuals from Russia, aged 6 to 90 years, who were systemically healthy. Each donor gave around 9.8 milliliters of peripheral blood, collected into EDTA-treated Vacutainer tubes. Ficoll-Paque density-gradient centrifugation was used to isolate PBMCs, with at least 7 million obtained per sample. Total RNA was extracted from PBMCs with Trizol reagent, with at least 5 micrograms obtained per sample. The percentages of naive CD45RAhigh/CD27high T cells were determined by flow cytometry on a PBMC aliquot from every donor. Receptor libraries were prepared by 5' RACE. A second PCR of about 7 to 12 cycles was run with a J-beta primer mix and a sample-barcoded 5' primer. Each TCR beta cDNA molecule received a unique molecular identifier from a template-switch 5' adaptor carrying 12 random nucleotides. Each sample yielded at least 3 million CDR3-containing paired-end reads. First-strand cDNA synthesis was performed from all RNA using the Mint cDNA synthesis kit, with priming by a TRBC-specific oligonucleotide. After uracil-DNA glycosylase treatment, a first 18-cycle PCR used universal primers M1SS and BC2_uni_R on all cDNA. In the paper's pipeline: Each sample was normalized by randomly selecting 1 million high-quality reads, each carrying a distinct molecular identifier. Reads with shared molecular identifiers were discarded instead of being binned into consensus sequences. MiTCR, with a Q25 quality threshold and the strictest error-elimination algorithm, was used for CDR3 identification, clonotype clustering and error correction. A nonparametric unseen species model using Euler transformation provided a lower-bound estimate of total TCR beta diversity. The raw public reads went through TCRdb reprocessing: fastp at Q25, MiXCR clone calling, in-frame beta chains kept. All rows with the same CDR3 protein become a single entry with the most common DNA and genes. Here the V and J calls rest on TCRdb's processing, not on the authors' analysis. For this sample the table gives 1.8 million or so distinct CDR3 sequences, of which about 39% were detected only once. Approximately 22% of the sample belongs to the ten largest clones.

The TCR originated in a human donor in good health. The rearrangement joined TRBV4-2 to TRBJ2-3, and TRBD2 matches 9 of the central bases. The material sequenced was blood. The CDR3 region reads CASSQDPERGGTDTQYF. At the DNA level, the sequence is TGTGCCAGCAGCCAAGATCCCGAGCGGGGGGGCACAGATACGCAGTATTTT.